Below are 4 T cell receptor beta chains sequenced from a single sample in a study of CD8 T cells in Susac syndrome. A quantity of about 0.5 to 1 ug RNA underwent reverse transcription using random hexamers. One entry per CDR3 protein results from TCRdb running MiXCR on the immunoSEQ multiplex PCR reads. The sample lists fewer than 350,000 distinct CDR3 sequences, 85% occurring once. The sample consisted of CD8+ T cells from PBMCs. Receptors were obtained from a human donor with multiple sclerosis.

V usage is TRBV6-5 and J usage is TRBJ2-5, with TRBD2 identical over 11 bases. This CDR3 has 16 residues. Germline-derived CDR1 and CDR2 are MNHEY and SVGAGI. The ends lost 2 bases at V and 5 bases at J; junction bases unmatched: 7. Written as DNA, the CDR3 is TGTGCCAGCAGTTACACTAGCGGGAGAGGTCCGGAGACCCAGTACTTC. As protein: CASSYTSGRGPETQYF.

The rearrangement joins TRBV13 to TRBJ2-7; no clear D. Trimming cost V 3 bases and J 6 bases, with 9 bases left between them. Germline loops: CDR1 PRHDT, CDR2 FYEKMQ (reference sequence). The CDR3 is 12 amino acids. The CDR3 loop is CASSFGSSEQYF. The DNA of the CDR3 is TGTGCCAGCAGCTTCGGTAGCAGCGAGCAGTACTTC.

This chain uses TRBV19 with TRBJ1-5; D is ambiguous. The CDR3 length is 17 residues. The V and J ends lost 4 bases and 2 bases respectively, with 18 bases between them. Looked up from germline, CDR1 is LNHDA and CDR2 is SQIVND (reference sequence). CDR3 protein: CASSTPNPRAGNQPQHF. The CDR3 region has the DNA TGTGCCAGTAGTACGCCGAATCCGCGCGCAGGCAATCAGCCCCAGCATTTT.

This chain joins TRBV11-2 and TRBJ2-1; D not resolved. There are 12 residues in the CDR3. Trimming shortened V by 4 bases and J by 7 bases, and 8 bases separated the two germline ends. Germline V gives CDR1 SGHAT, CDR2 FQNNGV. The CDR3 sequence: CASSSVLNEQFF. The CDR3 DNA reads as TGTGCCAGCAGCTCCGTATTAAATGAGCAGTTCTTC.